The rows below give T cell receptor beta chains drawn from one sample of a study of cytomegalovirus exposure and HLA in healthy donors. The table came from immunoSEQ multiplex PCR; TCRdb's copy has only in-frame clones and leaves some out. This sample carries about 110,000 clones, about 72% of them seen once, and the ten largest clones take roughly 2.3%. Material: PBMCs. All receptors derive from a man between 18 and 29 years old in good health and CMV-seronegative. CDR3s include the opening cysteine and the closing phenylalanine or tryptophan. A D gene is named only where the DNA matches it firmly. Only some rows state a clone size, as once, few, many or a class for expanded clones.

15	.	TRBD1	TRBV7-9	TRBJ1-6	TGTGCCACCGCCCAGGGGGCGATGAATAATTCACCCCTCCACTTT	CATAQGAMNNSPLHF
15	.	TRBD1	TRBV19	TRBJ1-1	TGTGCCAGTAGTATGGAGGGGGCGAGAAACACTGAAGCTTTCTTT	CASSMEGARNTEAFF
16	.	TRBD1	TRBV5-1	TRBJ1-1	TGCGCCAGCAGCGCCTTGAGACAGGGGACTAACACTGAAGCTTTCTTT	CASSALRQGTNTEAFF
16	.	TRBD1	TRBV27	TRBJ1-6	TGTGCCAGCAGTTTCCAGGGGGCGGCGTTGGGGTCACCCCTCCACTTT	CASSFQGAALGSPLHF
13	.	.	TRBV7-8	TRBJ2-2	TGTGCCAGCAGCCACAGTCAGGCCGGGGAGCTGTTTTTT	CASSHSQAGELFF
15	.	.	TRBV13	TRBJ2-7	TGTGCCAGCAGCTCCGGGGGGCCGAATGTCTACGAGCAGTACTTC	CASSSGGPNVYEQYF
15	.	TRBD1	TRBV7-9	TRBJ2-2	TGTGCCAGCAGCCGTGGACAGGGGAACACCGGGGAGCTGTTTTTT	CASSRGQGNTGELFF
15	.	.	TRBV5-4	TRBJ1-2	TGTGCCAGCAGCTTGGTGACACGGATTTCATATGGCTACACCTTC	CASSLVTRISYGYTF
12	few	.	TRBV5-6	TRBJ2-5	TGTGCCAGCAGCTTGGGAGGGTGGACCCAGTACTTC	CASSLGGWTQYF
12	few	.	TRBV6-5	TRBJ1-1	TGTGCCACCGAGACAGACAACACTGAAGCTTTCTTT	CATETDNTEAFF
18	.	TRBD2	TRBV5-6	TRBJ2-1	TGTGCCAGCAGCTTGGCCTTTAGCGGGGGGGCCAGCTACAATGAGCAGTTCTTC	CASSLAFSGGASYNEQFF
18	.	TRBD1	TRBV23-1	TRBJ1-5	TGCGCCAGCAGCCATTCCGGGACAGGGGCGATGAATGATCAGCCCCAGCATTTT	CASSHSGTGAMNDQPQHF
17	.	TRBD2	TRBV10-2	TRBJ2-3	TGCGCCAGCAGAGGACTAGCGGGGTTATTGGGCACAGATACGCAGTATTTT	CASRGLAGLLGTDTQYF
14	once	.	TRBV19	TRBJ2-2	TGTGCCAGTAGTTCGACAGGGAACACCGGGGAGCTGTTTTTT	CASSSTGNTGELFF
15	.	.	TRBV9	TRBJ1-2	TGTGCCAGCAGCGCAGACGGCAGGGCCCGTTGGGGCTACACCTTC	CASSADGRARWGYTF
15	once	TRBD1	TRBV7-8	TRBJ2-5	TGTGCCAGCAGCTTAGGGCCAGGGGGTCCTGAGACCCAGTACTTC	CASSLGPGGPETQYF